This T cell receptor beta chain was sequenced in a study of blood T cell repertoires in COVID-19. Study summary: The origin of the acute and convalescent COVID-19 samples was the United States, Italy and Spain. T cells, B-cell-depleted T cells, or PBMCs provided the cDNA or gDNA that served as material.

Authors' methods: Reference gene primer amplification gave nucleated cell count estimates. Produced via immunoSEQ multiplex PCR; TCRdb's table is partial and in-frame only. The V and J calls and clone size are taken from that table; D and trimming were inferred from the DNA. The repertoire holds some 150,000 clones, with approximately 85% as singletons. The V gene's germline CDR1 is SGHAT and CDR2 FQNNGV. CDR3 length: 17 residues. Trimming stripped 5 bases from V and 1 base from J, with 18 bases between. The J gene is TRBJ1-3, the V gene TRBV11-2; tentative D call: TRBD1 (6 bases). The sequence was obtained from a woman aged 60 to 75 with COVID-19, enrolled during active disease. Sequencing was carried out using peripheral blood. The CDR3 region is CASSLSVPRGSGNTIYF. CDR3 bases: TGTGCCAGCAGCCTTAGTGTACCCAGGGGATCTGGAAACACCATATATTTT.